Listed here are 5 T cell receptor beta chains from one sample, sequenced in a study of monozygotic twins with inflammatory bowel disease. TCRdb reprocessed the 5' RACE reads and stores each CDR3 protein as one record, lacking DNA. Listed are about 210,000 distinct CDR3 sequences; 1.5% to 2% falls within the top ten. Sequencing was carried out using blood. These receptors were obtained from a human donor with ulcerative colitis or Crohn's disease, or a healthy co-twin of an affected twin (not recorded which).

The rearrangement joins TRBV3-1 to TRBJ1-1; the D gene TCRdb calls, TRBD1, cannot be checked with no DNA. There are 13 residues in the CDR3. CDR1 and CDR2 from the germline V gene are LGHDT and YNNKEL (reference sequence). This CDR3 is CASSSGGATEAFF.

The chain joins TRBV5-6 to TRBJ1-4; TCRdb names TRBD1, which stays unverified in the absence of DNA. This CDR3 is built from 14 residues. Germline V gene data show CDR1 as SGHDT and CDR2 as YYEEEE. CDR3 residues: CASSLEEANEKLFF.

The V call is TRBV29-1, the J call TRBJ2-7; TCRdb outputs TRBD1, but without DNA this stays unchecked. Germline V gene sequence: CDR1 SQVTM, CDR2 ANQGSEA. This CDR3 has 15 amino acids. CDR3 loop: CSVAPEPGPFYEQYF.

The chain combines TRBV11-2 with TRBJ1-1; absent DNA, TCRdb's TRBD1 call cannot be checked. The CDR3 totals 15 residues. CDR1 and CDR2 from the germline V gene are SGHAT and FQNNGV. The CDR3 region is CASSLAGGMNTEAFF.

The chain is built from TRBV5-1 and TRBJ2-1; TCRdb gives TRBD2 as the D gene, but with no DNA this cannot be confirmed. The CDR3 spans 15 residues. Germline assignment: CDR1 SGHRS and CDR2 YFSETQ. Here the CDR3 reads CASSSGTSRHNEQFF.